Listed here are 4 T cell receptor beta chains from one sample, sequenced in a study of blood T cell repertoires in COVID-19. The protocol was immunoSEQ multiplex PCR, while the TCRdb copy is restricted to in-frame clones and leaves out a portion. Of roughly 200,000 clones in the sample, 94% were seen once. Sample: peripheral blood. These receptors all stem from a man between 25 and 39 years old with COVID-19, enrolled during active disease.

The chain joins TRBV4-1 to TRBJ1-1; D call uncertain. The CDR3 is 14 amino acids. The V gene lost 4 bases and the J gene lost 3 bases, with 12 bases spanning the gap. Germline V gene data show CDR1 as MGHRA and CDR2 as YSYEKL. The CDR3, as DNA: TGCGCCAGCAGCCCCCGGGCGGGTCACACTGAAGCTTTCTTT. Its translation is CASSPRAGHTEAFF.

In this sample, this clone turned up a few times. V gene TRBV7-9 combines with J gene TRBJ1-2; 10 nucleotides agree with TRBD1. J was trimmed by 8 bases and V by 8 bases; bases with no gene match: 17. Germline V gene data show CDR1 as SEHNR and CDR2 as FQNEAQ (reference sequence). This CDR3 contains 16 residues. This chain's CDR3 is CASVPGTGVSTMGYTF. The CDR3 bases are TGTGCCAGCGTCCCCGGGACAGGGGTCTCGACTATGGGCTACACCTTC.

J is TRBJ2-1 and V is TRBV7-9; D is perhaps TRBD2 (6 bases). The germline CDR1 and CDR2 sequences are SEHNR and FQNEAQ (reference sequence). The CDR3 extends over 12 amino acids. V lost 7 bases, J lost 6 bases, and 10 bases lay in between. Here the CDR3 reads CASTKEGNEQFF. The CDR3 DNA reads TGTGCCAGCACGAAGGAGGGCAATGAGCAGTTCTTC.

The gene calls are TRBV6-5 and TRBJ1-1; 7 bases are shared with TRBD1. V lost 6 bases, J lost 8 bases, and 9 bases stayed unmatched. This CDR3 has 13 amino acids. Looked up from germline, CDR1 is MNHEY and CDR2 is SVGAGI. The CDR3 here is CASRNRGGAEAFF. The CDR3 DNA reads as TGTGCCAGCAGAAACAGGGGTGGCGCCGAAGCTTTCTTT.